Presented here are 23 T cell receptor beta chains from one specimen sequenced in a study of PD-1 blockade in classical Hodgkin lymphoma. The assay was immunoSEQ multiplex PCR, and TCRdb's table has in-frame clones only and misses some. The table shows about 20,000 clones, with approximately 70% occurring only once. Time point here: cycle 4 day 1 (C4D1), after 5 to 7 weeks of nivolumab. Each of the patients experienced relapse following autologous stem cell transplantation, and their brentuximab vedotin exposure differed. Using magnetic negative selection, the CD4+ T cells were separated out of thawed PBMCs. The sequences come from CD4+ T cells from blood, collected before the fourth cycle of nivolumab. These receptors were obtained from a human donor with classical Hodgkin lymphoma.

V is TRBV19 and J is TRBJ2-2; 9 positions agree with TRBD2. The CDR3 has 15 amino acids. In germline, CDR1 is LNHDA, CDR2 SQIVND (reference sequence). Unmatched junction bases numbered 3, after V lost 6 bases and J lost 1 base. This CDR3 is CASSGLAQNTGELFF. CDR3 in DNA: TGTGCCAGTAGCGGACTAGCGCAGAACACCGGGGAGCTGTTTTTT.

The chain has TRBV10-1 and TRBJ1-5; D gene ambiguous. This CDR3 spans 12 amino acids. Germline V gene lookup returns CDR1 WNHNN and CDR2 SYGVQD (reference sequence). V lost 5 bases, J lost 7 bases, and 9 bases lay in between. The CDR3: CASSPRRQPQHF. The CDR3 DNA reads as TGCGCCAGCAGTCCCCGCAGACAGCCCCAGCATTTT.

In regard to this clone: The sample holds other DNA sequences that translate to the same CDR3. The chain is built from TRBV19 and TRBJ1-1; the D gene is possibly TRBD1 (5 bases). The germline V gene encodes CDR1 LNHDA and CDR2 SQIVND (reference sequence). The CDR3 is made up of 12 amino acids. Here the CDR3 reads CATDGPGGTAFF. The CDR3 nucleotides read TGTGCTACCGACGGCCCGGGGGGAACGGCTTTCTTT.

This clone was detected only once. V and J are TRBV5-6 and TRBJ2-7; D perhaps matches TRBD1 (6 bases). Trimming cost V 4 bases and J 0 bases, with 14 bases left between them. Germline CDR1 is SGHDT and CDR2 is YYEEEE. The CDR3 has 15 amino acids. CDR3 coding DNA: TGTGCCAGCAGCCCCCACAGGGTCCTCTCCTACGAGCAGTACTTC. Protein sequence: CASSPHRVLSYEQYF.

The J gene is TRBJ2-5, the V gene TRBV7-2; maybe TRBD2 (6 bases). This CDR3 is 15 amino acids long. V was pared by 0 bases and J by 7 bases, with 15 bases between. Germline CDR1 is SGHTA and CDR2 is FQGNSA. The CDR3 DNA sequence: TGTGCCAGCAGCTTAGCTGCGGGGCCGGGGAGGACCCAGTACTTC. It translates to CASSLAAGPGRTQYF.

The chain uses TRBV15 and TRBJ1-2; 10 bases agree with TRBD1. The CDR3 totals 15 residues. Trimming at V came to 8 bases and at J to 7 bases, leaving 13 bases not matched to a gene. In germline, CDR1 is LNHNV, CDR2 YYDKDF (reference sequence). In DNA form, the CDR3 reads TGTGCCACCGACGACTCCTGGACAGGGGGAAGTGGCTACACCTTC. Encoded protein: CATDDSWTGGSGYTF. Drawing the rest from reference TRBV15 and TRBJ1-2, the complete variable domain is DAMVIQNPRYQVTQFGKPVTLSCSQTLNHNVMYWYQQKSSQAPKLLFHYYDKDFNNEADTPDNFQSRRPNTSFCFLDIRSPGLGDTAMYLCATDDSWTGGSGYTFGSGTRLTVV.

The CDR3 bases are TGTGCCAGCATTCGACAGGGGACGAACACCGGGGAGCTGTTTTTT. Protein product: CASIRQGTNTGELFF. V and J are TRBV2 and TRBJ2-2; 8 positions agree with TRBD1. With 7 bases clipped from V and 0 bases from J, the junction kept 4 bases outside the gene matches. This CDR3 is built from 15 residues. Germline V gives CDR1 SNHLY, CDR2 FYNNEI.

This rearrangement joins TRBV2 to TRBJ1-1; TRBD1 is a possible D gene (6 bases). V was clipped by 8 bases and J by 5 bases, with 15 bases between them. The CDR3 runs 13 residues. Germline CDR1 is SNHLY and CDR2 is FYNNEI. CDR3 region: CASPFSGETEAFF. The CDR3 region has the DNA TGTGCCAGCCCTTTCTCAGGGGAGACTGAAGCTTTCTTT.

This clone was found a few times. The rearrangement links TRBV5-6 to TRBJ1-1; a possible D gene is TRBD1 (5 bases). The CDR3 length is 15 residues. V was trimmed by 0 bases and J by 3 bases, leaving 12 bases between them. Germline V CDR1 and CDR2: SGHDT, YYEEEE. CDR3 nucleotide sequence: TGTGCCAGCAGCTTGGGGGGCAGCTTCTACACTGAAGCTTTCTTT. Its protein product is CASSLGGSFYTEAFF.

The CDR3 loop is CASSVDSGRGIKETQYF. The CDR3 region has the DNA TGTGCCAGCAGCGTAGATTCGGGTAGGGGGATCAAAGAGACCCAGTACTTC. This rearrangement joins TRBV9 to TRBJ2-5, with D possibly being TRBD1 (6 bases). The CDR3 consists of 17 residues. Germline CDR1 is SGDLS and CDR2 is YYNGEE. V shed 0 bases and J shed 3 bases, with 18 bases lying between them.

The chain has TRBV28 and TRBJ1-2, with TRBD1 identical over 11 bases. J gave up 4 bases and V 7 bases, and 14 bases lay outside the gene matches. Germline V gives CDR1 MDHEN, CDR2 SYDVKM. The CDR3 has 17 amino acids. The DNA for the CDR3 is TGTGCCAGCACCCCCTCCGGGACAGGGGGAATGAGCTATGGCTACACCTTC. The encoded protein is CASTPSGTGGMSYGYTF.

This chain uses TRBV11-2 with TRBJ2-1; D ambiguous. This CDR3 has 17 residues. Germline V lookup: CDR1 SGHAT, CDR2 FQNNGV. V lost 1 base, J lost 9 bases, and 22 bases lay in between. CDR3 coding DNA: TGTGCCAGCAGCTTAGGTTTGAGGTCCGTTGGGGTGGGTGAGCAGTTCTTC. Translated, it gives CASSLGLRSVGVGEQFF.

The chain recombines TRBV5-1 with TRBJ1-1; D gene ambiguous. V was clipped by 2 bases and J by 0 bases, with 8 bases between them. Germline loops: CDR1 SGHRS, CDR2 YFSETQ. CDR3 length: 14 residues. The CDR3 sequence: CASSFSGVNTEAFF. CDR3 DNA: TGCGCCAGCAGCTTTAGCGGCGTGAACACTGAAGCTTTCTTT.

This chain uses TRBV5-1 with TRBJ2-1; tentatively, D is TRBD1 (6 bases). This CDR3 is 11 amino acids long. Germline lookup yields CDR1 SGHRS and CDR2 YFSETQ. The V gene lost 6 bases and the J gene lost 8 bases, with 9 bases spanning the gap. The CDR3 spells CASTRGHEQFF. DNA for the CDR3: TGCGCCAGCACCAGGGGACATGAGCAGTTCTTC.

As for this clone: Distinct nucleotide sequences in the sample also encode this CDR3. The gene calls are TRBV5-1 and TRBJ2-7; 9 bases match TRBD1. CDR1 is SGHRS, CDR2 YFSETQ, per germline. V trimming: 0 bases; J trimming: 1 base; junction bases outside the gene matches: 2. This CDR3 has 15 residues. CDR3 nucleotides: TGCGCCAGCAGCTTGGTGGGGACAGGGTCCTACGAGCAGTACTTC. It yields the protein CASSLVGTGSYEQYF.

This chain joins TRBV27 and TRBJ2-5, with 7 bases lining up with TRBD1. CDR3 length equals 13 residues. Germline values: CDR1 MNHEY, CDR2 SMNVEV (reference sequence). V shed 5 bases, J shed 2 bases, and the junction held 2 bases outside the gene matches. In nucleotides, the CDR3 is TGTGCCAGCAGTACCAGGGGGCAAGAGACCCAGTACTTC. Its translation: CASSTRGQETQYF.

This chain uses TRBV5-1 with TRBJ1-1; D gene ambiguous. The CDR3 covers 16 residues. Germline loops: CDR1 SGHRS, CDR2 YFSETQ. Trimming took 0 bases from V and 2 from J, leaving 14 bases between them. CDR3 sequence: CASSLGLFVENTEAFF. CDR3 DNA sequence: TGCGCCAGCAGCTTGGGTCTCTTTGTGGAAAACACTGAAGCTTTCTTT.

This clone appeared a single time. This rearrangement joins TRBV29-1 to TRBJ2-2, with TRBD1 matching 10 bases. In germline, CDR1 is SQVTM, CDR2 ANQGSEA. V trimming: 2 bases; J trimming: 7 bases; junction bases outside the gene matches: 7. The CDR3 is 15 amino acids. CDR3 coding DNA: TGCAGCGTTGAATCCGACAGGGGGCTGGGCGGGGAGCTGTTTTTT. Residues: CSVESDRGLGGELFF.

The DNA of the CDR3 is TGTGCCACCAGCAGAGAAAGGGCGGGACAGGGATTCTACGAGCAGTACTTC. This gives the protein CATSRERAGQGFYEQYF. The rearrangement links TRBV15 to TRBJ2-7; TRBD1 agrees at 9 bases. The ends lost 0 bases at V and 3 bases at J; junction bases unmatched: 9. Germline V gene sequence: CDR1 LNHNV, CDR2 YYDKDF (reference sequence). The CDR3 is 17 residues long.

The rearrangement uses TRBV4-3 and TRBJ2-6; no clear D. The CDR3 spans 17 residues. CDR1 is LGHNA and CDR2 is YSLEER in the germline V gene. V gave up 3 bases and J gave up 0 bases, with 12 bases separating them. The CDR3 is CASSQPGPVSGANVLTF. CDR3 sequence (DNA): TGCGCCAGCAGCCAGCCCGGTCCCGTCTCTGGGGCCAACGTCCTGACTTTC.

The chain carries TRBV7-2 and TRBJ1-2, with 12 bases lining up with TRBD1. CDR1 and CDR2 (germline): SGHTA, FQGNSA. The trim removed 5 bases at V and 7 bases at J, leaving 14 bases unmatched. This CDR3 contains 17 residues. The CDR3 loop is CASSASRDRGLRGGYTF. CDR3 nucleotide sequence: TGTGCCAGCAGCGCGTCCCGGGACAGGGGGCTCCGGGGTGGCTACACCTTC.

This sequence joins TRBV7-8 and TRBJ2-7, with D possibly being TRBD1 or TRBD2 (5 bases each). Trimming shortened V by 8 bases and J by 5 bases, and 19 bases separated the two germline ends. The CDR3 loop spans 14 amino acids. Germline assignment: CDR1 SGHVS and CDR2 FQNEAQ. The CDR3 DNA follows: TGTGCCAGCTCCCTTCGAGAGGGGATAAACGAGCAGTACTTC. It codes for CASSLREGINEQYF.

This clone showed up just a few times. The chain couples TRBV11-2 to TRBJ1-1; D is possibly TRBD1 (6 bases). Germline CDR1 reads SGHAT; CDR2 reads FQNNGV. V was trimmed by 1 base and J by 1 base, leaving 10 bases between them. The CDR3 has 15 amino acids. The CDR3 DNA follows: TGTGCCAGCAGCTTAGTTGTAGGGGGGAACACTGAAGCTTTCTTT. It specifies CASSLVVGGNTEAFF.